These 4 T cell receptor beta chains came from one sample sequenced in a study of T cell changes during pregnancy in multiple sclerosis. Sequenced by immunoSEQ multiplex PCR; TCRdb stores in-frame clones only, minus some. The sample records about 110,000 clones, 90% to 95% being singletons. The sequencing used peripheral blood, collected after pregnancy. All receptors derive from a female donor with multiple sclerosis, enrolled in a pregnancy study.

The V call is TRBV6-1, the J call TRBJ1-1; the D is unclear. Trimming pared 4 bases from V and 2 bases from J, leaving 5 bases between. The CDR3 runs to 12 residues. Germline assignment: CDR1 MNHNS and CDR2 SASEGT. CDR3 loop: CASSVSNTEAFF. For the CDR3, the DNA is TGTGCCAGCAGTGTGAGTAACACTGAAGCTTTCTTT.

The DNA for the CDR3 is TGTGCCAGCAGTTATGCTGACACTGTTGGCTACACCTTC. This codes for CASSYADTVGYTF. The V and J genes are TRBV6-5 and TRBJ1-2; no firm D call. The V and J ends lost 3 bases and 7 bases respectively, with 12 bases between them. Germline V gene lookup returns CDR1 MNHEY and CDR2 SVGAGI. This CDR3 contains 13 residues.

The chain links TRBV5-8 to TRBJ2-5, with D maybe TRBD1 (5 bases). From germline, CDR1 is SGHTS and CDR2 YDEGEE. V lost 4 bases to trimming and J lost 3 bases, with 10 bases between them. The CDR3 is made up of 13 amino acids. As DNA, the CDR3 is TGTGCCAGCAGCCCCGACAGTAAAGAGACCCAGTACTTC. Amino acid sequence: CASSPDSKETQYF.

The rearrangement uses TRBV5-6 and TRBJ2-5; 7 nucleotides agree with TRBD1. The germline gives CDR1 SGHDT, CDR2 YYEEEE. The CDR3 covers 13 residues. Trimming at V came to 3 bases and at J to 5 bases, leaving 4 bases not matched to a gene. The chain's CDR3 is CASSYRGGETQYF. DNA for the CDR3: TGTGCCAGCAGCTACAGGGGCGGGGAGACCCAGTACTTC.